A selection of T cell receptor beta chains follows, all from one sample in a study of identical twins. TCRdb reprocessed the 5' RACE reads with MiXCR, giving one entry per CDR3 protein. This table holds nearly 900,000 distinct CDR3 sequences, 10% to 15% found once. These same data were also listed under a study on yellow fever vaccine responses in identical twins.

The material sequenced was PBMCs. These receptors were obtained from a woman between 18 and 29 years old in good health. Each CDR3 is given with its conserved first and last residue. The D gene is left open where the match is weak. Clone size is stated in some rows and not others, as once, few, many or a class when expanded.

few | TRBJ2-3 | TRBV3-1 | . | TGTGCCAGCAGCCCCGGTTTGAACTACAGGCAGTATTTT | CASSPGLNYRQYF
few | TRBJ2-3 | TRBV18 | . | TGTGCCAGCTCACCACTCGGTGCAGGGAGGACAGTAGATACGCAGTATTTT | CASSPLGAGRTVDTQYF
many | TRBJ2-5 | TRBV12-3/TRBV12-4 | TRBD1 | TGTGCCAGCAGTTCCAGGGGGCGGGAGACCCAGTACTTC | CASSSRGRETQYF
. | TRBJ2-3 | TRBV5-1 | . | TGCGCCAGCAGGATATCAGGGTACACAGATACGCAGTATTTT | CASRISGYTDTQYF
few | TRBJ2-3 | TRBV12-3/TRBV12-4 | TRBD2 | TGTGCCAGCATTAATAGCCGGACTAGCGGGTCAGATACGCAGTATTTT | CASINSRTSGSDTQYF
few | TRBJ1-5 | TRBV15 | TRBD1 | TGTGCCACCAGCAGAGGCGACAGGGATCATCAGCCCCAGCATTTT | CATSRGDRDHQPQHF
. | TRBJ2-1 | TRBV6-2/TRBV6-3 | TRBD2 | TGTGCCAGCAGGTTTAGCGGGAAAAGCTCCTACAATGAGCAGTTCTTC | CASRFSGKSSYNEQFF
few | TRBJ2-1 | TRBV9 | TRBD1 | TGTGCCAGCAGCGAGCCCAGAGGACAGGGGGGTAATGAGCAGTTCTTC | CASSEPRGQGGNEQFF
few | TRBJ1-2 | TRBV28 | TRBD1 | TGTGCCAGCAGACCATCACCGGGACAGGGCCTATATACTAACTATGGCTACACCTTC | CASRPSPGQGLYTNYGYTF
few | TRBJ2-1 | TRBV20-1 | . | TGCAGTGCCCACCAGCCGGGAATGATTTACAATGAGCAGTTCTTC | CSAHQPGMIYNEQFF